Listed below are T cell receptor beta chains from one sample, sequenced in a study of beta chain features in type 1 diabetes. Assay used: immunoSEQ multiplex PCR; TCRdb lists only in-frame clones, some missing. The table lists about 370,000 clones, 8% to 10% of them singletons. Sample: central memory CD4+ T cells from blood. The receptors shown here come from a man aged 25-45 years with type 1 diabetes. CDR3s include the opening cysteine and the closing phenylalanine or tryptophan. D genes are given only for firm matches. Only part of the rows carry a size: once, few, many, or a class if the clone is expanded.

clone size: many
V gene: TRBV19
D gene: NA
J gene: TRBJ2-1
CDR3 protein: CASSIQTRRGQFF
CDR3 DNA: TGTGCCAGTAGTATACAGACTAGGAGGGGGCAGTTCTTC

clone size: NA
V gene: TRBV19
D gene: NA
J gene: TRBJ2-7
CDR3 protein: CASGLVNEQYF
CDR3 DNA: TGTGCCAGTGGGCTTGTGAACGAGCAGTACTTC

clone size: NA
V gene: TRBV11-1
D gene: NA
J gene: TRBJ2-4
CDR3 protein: CATGHETIQYF
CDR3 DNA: TGTGCGACGGGACATGAAACCATTCAGTACTTC

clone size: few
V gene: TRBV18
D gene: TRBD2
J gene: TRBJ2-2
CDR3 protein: CASSPWTSGNTGELFF
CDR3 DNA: TGTGCCAGCTCACCCTGGACTAGCGGCAACACCGGGGAGCTGTTTTTT

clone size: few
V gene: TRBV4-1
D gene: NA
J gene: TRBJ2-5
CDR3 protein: CASSRGRPGETQYF
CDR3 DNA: TGCGCCAGCAGCCGTGGTAGGCCGGGAGAGACCCAGTACTTC

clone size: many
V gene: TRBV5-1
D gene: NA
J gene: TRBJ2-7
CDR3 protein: CASSARRLSYEQYF
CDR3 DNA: TGCGCCAGCAGTGCAAGGAGATTATCCTACGAGCAGTACTTC

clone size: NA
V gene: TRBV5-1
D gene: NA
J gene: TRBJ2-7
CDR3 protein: CASRRDWIDYEQYF
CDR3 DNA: TGCGCCAGCAGGCGGGACTGGATAGACTACGAGCAGTACTTC

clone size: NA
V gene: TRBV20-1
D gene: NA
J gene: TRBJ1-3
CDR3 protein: CSARGGNTIYF
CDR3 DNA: TGCAGTGCAAGAGGGGGAAACACCATATATTTT

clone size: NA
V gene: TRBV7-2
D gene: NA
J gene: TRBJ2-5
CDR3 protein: CASSLLRGETQYF
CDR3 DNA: TGTGCCAGCAGCTTACTGAGGGGAGAGACCCAGTACTTC

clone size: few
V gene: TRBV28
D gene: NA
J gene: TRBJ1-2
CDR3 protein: CASSSEIGPGYTF
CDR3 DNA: TGTGCCAGCAGTTCCGAGATCGGGCCAGGCTACACCTTC

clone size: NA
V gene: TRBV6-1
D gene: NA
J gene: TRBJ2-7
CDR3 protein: CASSERPEGYEQYF
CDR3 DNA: TGTGCCAGCAGTGAACGCCCGGAGGGCTACGAGCAGTACTTC

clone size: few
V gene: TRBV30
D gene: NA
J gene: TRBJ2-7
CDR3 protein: CAWRDSRYEQYF
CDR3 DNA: TGTGCCTGGAGGGACAGCCGCTACGAGCAGTACTTC

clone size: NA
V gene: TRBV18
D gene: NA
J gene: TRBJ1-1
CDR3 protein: CASSPPKGGESTEAFF
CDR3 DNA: TGTGCCAGCTCACCCCCCAAGGGGGGTGAAAGCACTGAAGCTTTCTTT

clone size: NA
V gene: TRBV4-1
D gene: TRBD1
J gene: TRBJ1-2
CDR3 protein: CASSLQHRGNYGYTF
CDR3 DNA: TGCGCCAGCAGCCTTCAACACAGGGGTAACTATGGCTACACCTTC

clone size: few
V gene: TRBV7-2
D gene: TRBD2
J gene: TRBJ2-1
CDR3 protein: CASSPGLAESRYFF
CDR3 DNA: TGTGCCAGCAGCCCGGGACTAGCGGAAAGTAGGTATTTCTTC

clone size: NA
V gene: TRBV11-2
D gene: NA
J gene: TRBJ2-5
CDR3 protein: CASSLARSVETQYF
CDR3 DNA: TGTGCCAGCAGCTTAGCGCGCTCGGTAGAGACCCAGTACTTC

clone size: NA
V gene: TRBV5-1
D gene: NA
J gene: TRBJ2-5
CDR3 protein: CASSNSQETQYF
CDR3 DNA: TGCGCCAGCAGTAACAGTCAAGAGACCCAGTACTTC

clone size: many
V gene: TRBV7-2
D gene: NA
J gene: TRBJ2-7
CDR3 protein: CASSLGVHSYEQYF
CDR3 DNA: TGTGCCAGCAGCCTCGGGGTCCACTCCTACGAGCAGTACTTC

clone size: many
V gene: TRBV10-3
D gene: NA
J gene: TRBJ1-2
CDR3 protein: CAISESGRGNYGYTF
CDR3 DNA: TGTGCCATCAGTGAATCGGGCCGGGGGAACTATGGCTACACCTTC

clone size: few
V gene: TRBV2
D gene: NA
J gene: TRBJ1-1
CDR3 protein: CASRVRDHFDTEAFF
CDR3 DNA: TGTGCCAGCAGAGTAAGGGACCACTTTGACACTGAAGCTTTCTTT

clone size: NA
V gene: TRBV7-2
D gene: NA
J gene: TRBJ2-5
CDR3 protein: CASSFSGQETQYF
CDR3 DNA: TGTGCCAGCAGCTTTAGCGGCCAAGAGACCCAGTACTTC

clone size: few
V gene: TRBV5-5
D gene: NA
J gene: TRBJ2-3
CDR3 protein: CASSPWAEYTQYF
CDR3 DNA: TGTGCCAGCAGCCCCTGGGCGGAGTATACGCAGTATTTT

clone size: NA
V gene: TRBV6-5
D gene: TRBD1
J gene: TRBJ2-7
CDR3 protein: CASSAPGQGAYEQYF
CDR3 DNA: TGTGCCAGCAGTGCTCCGGGACAGGGAGCCTACGAGCAGTACTTC

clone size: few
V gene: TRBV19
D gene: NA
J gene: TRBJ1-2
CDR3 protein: CASSYKGDGYTF
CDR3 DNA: TGTGCCAGTAGTTACAAGGGGGATGGCTACACCTTC

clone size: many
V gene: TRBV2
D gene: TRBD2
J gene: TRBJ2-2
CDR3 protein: CASSMTSGRTGELFF
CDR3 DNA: TGTGCCAGCTCCATGACTAGCGGGAGAACCGGGGAGCTGTTTTTT

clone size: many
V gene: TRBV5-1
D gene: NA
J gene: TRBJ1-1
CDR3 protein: CASSLDQFNTEAFF
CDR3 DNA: TGCGCCAGCAGCTTGGATCAGTTTAACACTGAAGCTTTCTTT

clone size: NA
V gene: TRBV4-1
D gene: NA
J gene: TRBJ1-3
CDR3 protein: CASSLRAVTSGNTIYF
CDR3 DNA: TGCGCCAGCAGCCTTCGGGCGGTTACCTCTGGAAACACCATATATTTT

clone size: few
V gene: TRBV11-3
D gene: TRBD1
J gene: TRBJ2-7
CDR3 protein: CASSPFFVWTGGKGEQYF
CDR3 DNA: TGTGCCAGCAGTCCATTCTTTGTTTGGACAGGGGGCAAAGGCGAGCAGTACTTC

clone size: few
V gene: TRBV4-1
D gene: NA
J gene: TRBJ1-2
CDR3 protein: CASSQGGGVDYGYTF
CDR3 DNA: TGCGCCAGCAGCCAAGGGGGGGGAGTCGACTATGGCTACACCTTC

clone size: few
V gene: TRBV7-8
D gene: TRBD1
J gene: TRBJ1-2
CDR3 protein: CASSPDRVDGYTF
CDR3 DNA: TGTGCCAGCAGCCCGGACAGGGTGGATGGCTACACCTTC

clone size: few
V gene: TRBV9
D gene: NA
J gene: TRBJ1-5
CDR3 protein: CASSAGTTFDQPQHF
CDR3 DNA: TGTGCCAGCAGCGCCGGGACAACCTTCGATCAGCCCCAGCATTTT

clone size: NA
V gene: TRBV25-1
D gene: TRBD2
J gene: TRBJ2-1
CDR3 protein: CASSGGGTSGAYNEQFF
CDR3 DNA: TGTGCCAGCAGTGGGGGCGGGACTAGCGGGGCTTACAATGAGCAGTTCTTC

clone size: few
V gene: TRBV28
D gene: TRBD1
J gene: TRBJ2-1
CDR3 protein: CASSSPGQGAYNEQFF
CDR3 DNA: TGTGCCAGCAGTTCACCAGGACAGGGGGCCTACAATGAGCAGTTCTTC

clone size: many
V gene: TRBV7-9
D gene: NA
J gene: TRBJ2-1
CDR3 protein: CASSPAGVGGNEQFF
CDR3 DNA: TGTGCCAGCAGCCCTGCCGGGGTGGGAGGCAATGAGCAGTTCTTC

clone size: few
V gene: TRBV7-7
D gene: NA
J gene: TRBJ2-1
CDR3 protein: CASSLVSVYEQFF
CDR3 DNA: TGTGCCAGCAGCTTAGTTTCTGTGTATGAGCAGTTCTTC

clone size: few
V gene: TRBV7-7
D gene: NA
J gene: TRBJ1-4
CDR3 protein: CASSLGSFGEKLFF
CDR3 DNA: TGTGCCAGCAGCCTAGGGAGTTTTGGTGAAAAACTGTTTTTT

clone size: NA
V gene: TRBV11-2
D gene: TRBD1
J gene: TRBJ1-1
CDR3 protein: CASSSDRVSAFF
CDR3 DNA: TGTGCCAGCAGCTCCGACAGGGTCTCCGCTTTCTTT

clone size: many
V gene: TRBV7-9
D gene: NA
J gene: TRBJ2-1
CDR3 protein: CASSLVGEGSVRFF
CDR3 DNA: NA

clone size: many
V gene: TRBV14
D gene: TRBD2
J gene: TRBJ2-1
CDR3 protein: CASYGGLAGSYNEQFF
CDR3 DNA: TGTGCCAGTTATGGCGGGCTAGCGGGCTCCTACAATGAGCAGTTCTTC

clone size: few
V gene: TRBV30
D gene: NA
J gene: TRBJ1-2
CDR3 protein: CAWTLDSYGYTF
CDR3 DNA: TGTGCCTGGACCCTGGACAGTTATGGCTACACCTTC

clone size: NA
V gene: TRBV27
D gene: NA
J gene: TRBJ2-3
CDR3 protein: CASSLNIQRLTDTQYF
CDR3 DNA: TGTGCCAGCAGTTTAAACATACAGCGGTTAACAGATACGCAGTATTTT

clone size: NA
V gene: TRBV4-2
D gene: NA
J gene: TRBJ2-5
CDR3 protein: CASSQDTATETQYF
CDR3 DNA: TGTGCCAGCAGCCAAGACACGGCTACAGAGACCCAGTACTTC

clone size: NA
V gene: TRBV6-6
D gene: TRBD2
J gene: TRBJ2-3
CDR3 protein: CASTGTSGSRDTQYF
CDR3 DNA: TGTGCCAGCACCGGGACTAGCGGGAGTAGAGATACGCAGTATTTT

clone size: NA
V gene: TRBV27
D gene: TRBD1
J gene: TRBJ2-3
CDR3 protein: CATLVLDGTGTQYF
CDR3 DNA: TGTGCCACCCTAGTCCTAGATGGGACAGGTACGCAGTATTTT

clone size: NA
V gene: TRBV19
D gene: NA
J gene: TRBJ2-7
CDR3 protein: CASRATLNSYEQYF
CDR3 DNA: TGTGCCAGTAGGGCTACCTTAAACTCCTACGAGCAGTACTTC

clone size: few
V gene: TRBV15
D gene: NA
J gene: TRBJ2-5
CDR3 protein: CATSIEKDNQETQYF
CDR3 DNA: TGTGCCACCAGCATCGAAAAAGACAACCAAGAGACCCAGTACTTC

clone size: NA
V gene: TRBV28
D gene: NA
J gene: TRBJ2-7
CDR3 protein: CASITRMGRNSYEQYF
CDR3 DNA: TGTGCCAGCATCACTCGGATGGGCAGAAACTCCTACGAGCAGTACTTC

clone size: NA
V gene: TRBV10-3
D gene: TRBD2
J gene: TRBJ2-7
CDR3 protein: CAAKSGNAYEQYF
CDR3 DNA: TGTGCCGCCAAGAGCGGGAATGCCTACGAGCAGTACTTC

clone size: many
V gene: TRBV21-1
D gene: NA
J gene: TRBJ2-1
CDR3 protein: CASSKNKDRGLYNEQFF
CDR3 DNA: TGTGCCAGCAGCAAAAACAAGGACAGGGGACTCTACAATGAGCAGTTCTTC

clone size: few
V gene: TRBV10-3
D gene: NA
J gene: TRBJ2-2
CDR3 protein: CAISPPGKDTGELFF
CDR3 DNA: TGTGCCATCTCCCCCCCAGGGAAAGACACCGGGGAGCTGTTTTTT

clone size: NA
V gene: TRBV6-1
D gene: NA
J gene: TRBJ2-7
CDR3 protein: CASSDPWRQGGVEQYF
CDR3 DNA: TGTGCCAGCAGTGATCCCTGGCGGCAGGGTGGGGTCGAGCAGTACTTC